This T cell receptor (beta chain) comes out of a study of blood T cell repertoires in COVID-19. For the study at large: The United States, Italy and Spain provided the acute and convalescent COVID-19 samples. PBMCs, B-cell-depleted T cells, or T cells provided the cDNA or gDNA that made up the material.

Seattle cases were enrolled at active infection and followed longitudinally. CDR3 length: 14 amino acids. Trimming took off 0 bases at V and 7 bases at J, with 10 bases between the two ends. Germline V CDR1 and CDR2: LNHDA, SQIVND (reference sequence). This clone was counted a few times. Assay: immunoSEQ multiplex PCR; the TCRdb copy retains only in-frame clones and omits some. The table includes approximately 300,000 clones, 75% to 95% detected once. The sample taken for sequencing was peripheral blood. This TCR came from a woman in her thirties with COVID-19, enrolled during active disease. The chain uses TRBV19 and TRBJ2-1, with D maybe TRBD2 (6 bases). For the CDR3, the DNA is TGTGCCAGTAGTATAGATGACGGAGGGAATGAGCAGTTCTTC. This encodes CASSIDDGGNEQFF.